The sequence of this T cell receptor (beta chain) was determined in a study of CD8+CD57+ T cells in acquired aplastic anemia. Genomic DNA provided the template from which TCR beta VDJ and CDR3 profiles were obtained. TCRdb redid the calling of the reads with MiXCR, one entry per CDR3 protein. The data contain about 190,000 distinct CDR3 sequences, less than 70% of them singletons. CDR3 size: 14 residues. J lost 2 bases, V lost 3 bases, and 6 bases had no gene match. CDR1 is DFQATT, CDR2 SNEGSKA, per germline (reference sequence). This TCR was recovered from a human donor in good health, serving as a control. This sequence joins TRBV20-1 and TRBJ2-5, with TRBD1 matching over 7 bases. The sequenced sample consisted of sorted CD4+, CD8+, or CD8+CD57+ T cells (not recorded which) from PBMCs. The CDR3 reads CSARAGRGQETQYF. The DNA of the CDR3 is TGCAGTGCTAGGGCTGGCAGGGGGCAAGAGACCCAGTACTTC.